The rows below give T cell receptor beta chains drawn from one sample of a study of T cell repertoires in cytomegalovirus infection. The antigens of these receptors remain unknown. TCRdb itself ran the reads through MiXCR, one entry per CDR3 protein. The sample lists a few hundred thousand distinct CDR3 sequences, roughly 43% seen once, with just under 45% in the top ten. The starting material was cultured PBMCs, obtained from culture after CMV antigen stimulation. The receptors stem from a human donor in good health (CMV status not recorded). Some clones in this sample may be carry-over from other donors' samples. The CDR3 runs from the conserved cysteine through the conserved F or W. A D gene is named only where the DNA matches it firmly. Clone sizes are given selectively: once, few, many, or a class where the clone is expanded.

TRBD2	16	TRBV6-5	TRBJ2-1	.	CASSTTSGGPANEQFF	TGTGCCAGCAGCACTACTAGCGGGGGCCCCGCCAATGAGCAGTTCTTC
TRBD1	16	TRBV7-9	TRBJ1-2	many	CASSPTGTGGWHGYTF	TGTGCCAGCAGCCCCACGGGGACAGGGGGCTGGCATGGCTACACCTTC
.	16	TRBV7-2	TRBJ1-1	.	CASSPNSWTVNTEAFF	TGTGCCAGCAGCCCAAACAGCTGGACGGTGAACACTGAAGCTTTCTTT
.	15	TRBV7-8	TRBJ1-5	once	CASSLLTLSNQPQHF	TGTGCCAGCAGCTTACTCACACTTAGCAATCAGCCCCAGCATTTT
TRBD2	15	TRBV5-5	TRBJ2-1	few	CASSLDGRGYNEQFF	TGTGCCAGCAGCTTGGACGGGAGGGGCTACAATGAGCAGTTCTTC
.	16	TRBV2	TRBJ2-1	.	CASSEPWAASGNEQFF	TGTGCCAGCAGTGAACCCTGGGCCGCAAGCGGTAATGAGCAGTTCTTC
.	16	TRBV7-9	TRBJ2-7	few	CASSRAGLGTSYEQYF	TGTGCCAGCAGCCGCGCCGGGCTAGGGACCTCCTACGAGCAGTACTTC
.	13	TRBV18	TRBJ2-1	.	CASSPRLDNEQFF	TGTGCCAGCTCACCCCGACTAGACAATGAGCAGTTCTTC
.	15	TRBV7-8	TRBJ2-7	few	CASSPRRWRIHEQYF	TGTGCCAGCAGCCCGAGGAGGTGGAGAATCCACGAGCAGTACTTC
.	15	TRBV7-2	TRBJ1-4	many	CASSLRGATNEKLFF	TGTGCCAGCAGCTTAAGGGGAGCAACTAATGAAAAACTGTTTTTT
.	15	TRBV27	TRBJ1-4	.	CASSLYRSRNEKLFF	TGTGCCAGCAGTCTTTACAGGAGTCGTAATGAAAAACTGTTTTTT
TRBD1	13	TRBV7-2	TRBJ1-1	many	CASSSDRGRGAFF	TGTGCCAGCAGCTCGGACAGGGGGCGCGGAGCTTTCTTT
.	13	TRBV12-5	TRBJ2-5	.	CASGIGVQETQYF	TGTGCTAGTGGTATCGGAGTACAGGAGACCCAGTACTTC